The 26 T cell receptor beta chains in this list originate from one sample, sequenced in a study of cytomegalovirus exposure and HLA in healthy donors. Here immunoSEQ multiplex PCR was the method, and the copy in TCRdb shows in-frame clones only, minus some. The top ten hold 1.2% of the sample, which has roughly 250,000 clones, 70% to 90% seen once. Sequences were obtained from PBMCs. Receptors were obtained from a woman younger than 45 in good health and CMV-seropositive.

This sequence joins TRBV11-3 and TRBJ2-1, with TRBD2 matching over 8 bases. The CDR3 spans 15 residues. J gave up 2 bases and V 5 bases, and 5 bases lay outside the gene matches. Germline-derived CDR1 and CDR2 are SGHNT and YENEEA. In nucleotides, the CDR3 is TGTGCCAGCAGCCCAAGCGGGAGCGCCTACAATGAGCAGTTCTTC. Translation gives CASSPSGSAYNEQFF.

There are many counts of this clone. The V call is TRBV14, the J call TRBJ1-1; perhaps TRBD1 as D (5 bases). CDR1 and CDR2 (germline): SGHDN, FVKESK. CDR3 length: 15 amino acids. V shed 2 bases and J shed 4 bases, with 14 bases lying between them. The CDR3 DNA follows: TGTGCCAGCAGCCAATCCCACGGGGGGGGCACTGAAGCTTTCTTT. This sequence encodes CASSQSHGGGTEAFF.

This sequence joins TRBV18 and TRBJ1-1; weak D call: TRBD1 (5 bases). The V gene lost 2 bases and the J gene lost 0 bases, with 13 bases spanning the gap. CDR1 is KGHSH, CDR2 LQKENI, per germline. CDR3 length equals 16 residues. The CDR3 bases are TGTGCCAGCTCACCATCTGGGGCCCCTATGAACACTGAAGCTTTCTTT. It translates to CASSPSGAPMNTEAFF.

The rearrangement uses TRBV7-9 and TRBJ2-7, with 11 positions matching TRBD2. The germline gives CDR1 SEHNR, CDR2 FQNEAQ (reference sequence). The junction had 7 bases not matched to a gene; V was cut back by 5 bases and J by 1 base. The CDR3 has 16 amino acids. The CDR3 DNA is TGTGCCAGCAGCGAAAGAGGGACTAGCGGATCCTACGAGCAGTACTTC. Translated, it gives CASSERGTSGSYEQYF.

V usage is TRBV7-9 and J usage is TRBJ1-2, with a tentative D call TRBD1 (5 bases). The germline V gene encodes CDR1 SEHNR and CDR2 FQNEAQ (reference sequence). The CDR3 totals 17 residues. V shed 4 bases and J shed 7 bases, with 25 bases lying between them. The CDR3 loop is CASSSSGVLQGMIGYTF. CDR3 in DNA: TGTGCCAGCAGCTCCTCCGGAGTTCTTCAGGGCATGATTGGCTACACCTTC.

The rearrangement uses TRBV30 and TRBJ2-5; D perhaps matches TRBD1 (6 bases). The CDR3 consists of 11 residues. Trimming removed 3 bases at V and 5 bases at J, with 7 bases between. CDR1 and CDR2 (germline): GTSNPN, SVGIG (reference sequence). This chain's CDR3 is CAWSQGETQYF. CDR3 sequence (DNA): TGTGCCTGGAGCCAGGGGGAGACCCAGTACTTC.

V usage is TRBV28 and J usage is TRBJ2-7, with 11 positions matching TRBD1. The CDR3 is 16 amino acids. The trim removed 4 bases at V and 3 bases at J, leaving 8 bases unmatched. The germline V gene has CDR1 MDHEN and CDR2 SYDVKM. This CDR3 reads CASSSRTGGVLYEQYF. The CDR3 bases are TGTGCCAGCAGTTCACGGACAGGGGGCGTACTCTACGAGCAGTACTTC.

The chain is built from TRBV7-9 and TRBJ2-7; tentatively, D is TRBD1 (6 bases). The germline CDR1 and CDR2 sequences are SEHNR and FQNEAQ (reference sequence). The CDR3 sequence is 15 residues long. Trimming pared 1 base from V and 2 bases from J, leaving 12 bases between. The CDR3 bases are TGTGCCAGCAGCTTAGACAGGGTTCCCCCCTACGAGCAGTACTTC. The encoded protein is CASSLDRVPPYEQYF.

This clone showed up just a few times. V usage is TRBV10-3 and J usage is TRBJ1-1; possibly TRBD1 for D (5 bases). V lost 3 bases, J lost 5 bases, and 13 bases lay in between. Germline V CDR1 and CDR2: ENHRY, SYGVKD. CDR3 length: 14 residues. CDR3 sequence reads: CAISDASAGTEAFF. DNA of the CDR3: TGTGCCATCAGTGATGCGTCAGCAGGGACTGAAGCTTTCTTT.

This sequence joins TRBV2 and TRBJ2-1, with 12 positions matching TRBD2. Germline loops: CDR1 SNHLY, CDR2 FYNNEI. V was pared by 8 bases and J by 5 bases, with 10 bases of the junction left unmatched. The CDR3 loop spans 16 amino acids. CDR3 coding DNA: TGTGCCAGCTTGACTAGCGGGAGTATAAACGACAATGAGCAGTTCTTC. Its protein is CASLTSGSINDNEQFF.

The J gene is TRBJ1-2, the V gene TRBV21-1. TRBV21-1 represents a pseudogene. This CDR3 comprises 14 residues. The CDR3 DNA reads TGTGCCAGCAGCAACCAAGGGGAGGGATATGGCTACACCTTC. This gives the protein CASSNQGEGYGYTF.

V gene TRBV27 combines with J gene TRBJ2-1, with 8 bases fitting TRBD1. The CDR3 runs 16 residues. Germline trimming cut 6 bases from V and 2 bases from J; bases unmatched to any gene: 9. The germline V gene encodes CDR1 MNHEY and CDR2 SMNVEV (reference sequence). CDR3 sequence: CASRWVQGAAYNEQFF. The CDR3 DNA is TGTGCCAGCAGGTGGGTCCAGGGGGCCGCCTACAATGAGCAGTTCTTC.

The chain carries TRBV11-1 and TRBJ2-1; 9 positions match TRBD2. The V segment lost 3 bases and the J segment 9 bases; nucleotides outside the gene matches: 9. The CDR3 length is 15 residues. Germline V CDR1 and CDR2: SGHAT, FQDESV (reference sequence). This chain's CDR3 is CASSLTSGQRGEQFF. As DNA, the CDR3 is TGTGCCAGCAGCTTGACTAGCGGACAGCGGGGTGAGCAGTTCTTC.

The chain couples TRBV27 to TRBJ2-7; tentative D call: TRBD1 (6 bases). The CDR3 contains 15 residues. Trimming removed 6 bases at V and 2 bases at J, with 17 bases between. Germline V lookup: CDR1 MNHEY, CDR2 SMNVEV (reference sequence). CDR3 DNA: TGTGCCAGCAGCCCCAGGGGCGAGCTCCCCTACGAGCAGTACTTC. This sequence encodes CASSPRGELPYEQYF.

The chain combines TRBV10-3 with TRBJ2-1, with a tentative D call TRBD1 (6 bases). CDR3 length: 12 residues. V was cut by 7 bases and J by 9 bases, with 13 bases left in between. Germline CDR1 and CDR2: ENHRY and SYGVKD. CDR3 nucleotides: TGTGCCATCACCTCAGGGGCGGCTGAGCAGTTCTTC. Translation gives CAITSGAAEQFF.

As for this clone: The sample carries other DNA sequences with the same CDR3. The chain has TRBV5-1 and TRBJ2-1; D might be TRBD1 (6 bases). V was trimmed by 0 bases and J by 4 bases, leaving 11 bases between them. CDR1 is SGHRS, CDR2 YFSETQ, per germline. The CDR3 is 15 amino acids. Here the CDR3 reads CASSLEGGTYNEQFF. The CDR3 DNA sequence: TGCGCCAGCAGCTTGGAAGGGGGAACTTACAATGAGCAGTTCTTC.

The rearrangement joins TRBV7-9 to TRBJ2-7; tentatively, D is TRBD2 (5 bases). CDR3 length: 15 amino acids. V dropped 6 bases and J dropped 4 bases, with 19 bases sitting between them. Germline CDR1 reads SEHNR; CDR2 reads FQNEAQ (reference sequence). This CDR3 reads CASRNGRTGDYEQYF. For the CDR3, the DNA is TGTGCCAGCAGGAACGGCAGGACCGGGGATTACGAGCAGTACTTC.

The chain couples TRBV7-6 to TRBJ2-7; a possible D gene is TRBD2 (6 bases). The germline gives CDR1 SGHVS, CDR2 FNYEAQ. Trimming removed 4 bases from V and 7 bases from J, with 14 bases in between. The CDR3 contains 13 residues. CDR3 coding DNA: TGTGCCAGCAGCTCCGATGGGGAGGCGGAGCAGTACTTC. Translation: CASSSDGEAEQYF.

This rearrangement joins TRBV10-1 to TRBJ1-5; D is ambiguous. CDR3 length: 13 amino acids. Germline CDR1 reads WNHNN; CDR2 reads SYGVQD (reference sequence). The V end lost 4 bases, the J end lost 6 bases, and 10 bases lay between the germline ends. CDR3 sequence: CASSAGFGQPQHF. In nucleotides, the CDR3 is TGCGCCAGCAGTGCCGGTTTTGGTCAGCCCCAGCATTTT.

This rearrangement joins TRBV29-1 to TRBJ1-5, with 8 bases aligning to TRBD1. J lost 5 bases, V lost 6 bases, and 9 bases had no gene match. The germline V gene has CDR1 SQVTM and CDR2 ANQGSEA. The CDR3 is 14 amino acids. In DNA, the CDR3 is TGCAGCGTACGGACAGGGAACGGCGATCAGCCCCAGCATTTT. Protein sequence: CSVRTGNGDQPQHF.

This clone was counted once. The DNA of the CDR3 is TGTGCCACCAGCAGAGACCACTCTGGAAACACCATATATTTT. It yields the protein CATSRDHSGNTIYF. V gene TRBV15 combines with J gene TRBJ1-3, with D unclear. Germline V CDR1 and CDR2: LNHNV, YYDKDF (reference sequence). CDR3 size: 14 residues. The ends were cut back, 0 bases at V and 0 bases at J, with 3 bases in the middle.

The rearrangement joins TRBV5-1 to TRBJ2-1; TRBD2 is a possible D gene (6 bases). This CDR3 contains 16 residues. Trimming removed 1 base from V and 3 bases from J, with 14 bases in between. Germline V gives CDR1 SGHRS, CDR2 YFSETQ. CDR3 coding DNA: TGCGCCAGCAGCTTGTTGGGCGGGACGGGCTACAATGAGCAGTTCTTC. It yields the protein CASSLLGGTGYNEQFF.

The chain combines TRBV27 with TRBJ2-3; D is possibly TRBD2 (6 bases). Germline-derived CDR1 and CDR2 are MNHEY and SMNVEV (reference sequence). The CDR3 runs 17 residues. Trimming removed 3 bases at V and 5 bases at J, with 21 bases between. CDR3 sequence (DNA): TGTGCCAGCAGTTTCGTAGGCGGGATTCAAGGTGGAGATACGCAGTATTTT. It specifies CASSFVGGIQGGDTQYF.

The chain links TRBV27 to TRBJ1-1; possibly TRBD1 for D (6 bases). Trimming removed 4 bases at V and 5 bases at J, with 20 bases between. The CDR3 loop spans 16 amino acids. From germline, CDR1 is MNHEY and CDR2 SMNVEV (reference sequence). In DNA, the CDR3 is TGTGCCAGCAGTTCCAATGCGGGCAGGGGATATACTGAAGCTTTCTTT. Protein product: CASSSNAGRGYTEAFF.

This chain joins TRBV6-6 and TRBJ2-1; D possibly corresponds to TRBD2 (6 bases). The germline gives CDR1 MNHNY, CDR2 SVGAGI (reference sequence). The CDR3 has 14 amino acids. The germline V and J ends were trimmed by 2 bases and 7 bases, with 12 bases remaining between them. This chain's CDR3 is CASSYPETSNEQFF. The CDR3, as DNA: TGTGCCAGCAGTTACCCAGAGACTAGTAATGAGCAGTTCTTC.

In regard to this clone: As the CDR3 is not closed by the conserved phenylalanine or tryptophan, this likely results from a read error. The chain carries TRBV29-1 and TRBJ1-1; a weak D match, TRBD1 (5 bases). This CDR3 has 13 amino acids. V lost 3 bases, J lost 0 bases, and 8 bases lay in between. The V gene's germline CDR1 is SQVTM and CDR2 ANQGSEA. CDR3: CSVDKGLNTEAFS. The DNA of the CDR3 is TGCAGCGTTGATAAGGGACTGAACACTGAAGCTTTCTCT.